This is a list of T cell receptor beta chains from one sample in a study of PD-1 blockade in classical Hodgkin lymphoma. Only in-frame clones appear in the TCRdb table, and some are missing; sequencing was by immunoSEQ multiplex PCR. The sample includes around 93,000 clones, roughly 78% of them seen just once. Here the sequenced sample was peripheral blood mononuclear cells (PBMCs), taken before the fourth cycle of nivolumab. All receptors derive from a human donor with classical Hodgkin lymphoma. CDR3s include the opening cysteine and the closing phenylalanine or tryptophan. The D gene is left open where the match is weak. Part of the rows lack a size; the others show once, few, many or a class for expanded clones.

v_gene: TRBV7-3; d_gene: .; abundance: few; j_gene: TRBJ1-1; CDR3aa: CASSNGQLNTEAFF; CDR3nt: TGTGCCAGCAGCAATGGACAGCTGAACACTGAAGCTTTCTTT
v_gene: TRBV5-5; d_gene: .; abundance: .; j_gene: TRBJ1-1; CDR3aa: CASSFLVMNTEAFF; CDR3nt: TGTGCCAGCAGCTTTCTAGTAATGAACACTGAAGCTTTCTTT
v_gene: TRBV2; d_gene: TRBD1; abundance: .; j_gene: TRBJ1-6; CDR3aa: CASSVASDRGGSPLHF; CDR3nt: TGTGCCAGCAGTGTCGCCTCGGACAGGGGTGGTTCACCCCTCCACTTT
v_gene: TRBV19; d_gene: .; abundance: .; j_gene: TRBJ1-5; CDR3aa: CASSIRQSNQPQHF; CDR3nt: TGTGCCAGTAGTATCCGACAGAGCAATCAGCCCCAGCATTTT
v_gene: TRBV7-8; d_gene: TRBD1; abundance: .; j_gene: TRBJ2-3; CDR3aa: CASSLRRDRPISTDTQYF; CDR3nt: TGTGCCAGCAGCTTGAGGCGGGACAGGCCGATTAGCACAGATACGCAGTATTTT
v_gene: TRBV4-1; d_gene: .; abundance: .; j_gene: TRBJ2-5; CDR3aa: CASSQTPFQETQYF; CDR3nt: TGCGCCAGCAGCCAAACCCCGTTCCAAGAGACCCAGTACTTC
v_gene: TRBV18; d_gene: .; abundance: .; j_gene: TRBJ2-3; CDR3aa: CASSPGGPTQYF; CDR3nt: TGTGCCAGCTCACCGGGGGGTCCTACGCAGTATTTT
v_gene: TRBV4-1; d_gene: .; abundance: .; j_gene: TRBJ2-5; CDR3aa: CASSQGLGAGAPQETQYF; CDR3nt: TGCGCCAGCAGCCAAGGGCTAGGGGCGGGGGCCCCCCAAGAGACCCAGTACTTC
v_gene: TRBV6-1; d_gene: .; abundance: .; j_gene: TRBJ1-1; CDR3aa: CASTWTVAAFF; CDR3nt: TGTGCCAGCACCTGGACAGTCGCCGCTTTCTTT
v_gene: TRBV29-1; d_gene: TRBD1; abundance: .; j_gene: TRBJ1-1; CDR3aa: CSGQGQMNTEAFF; CDR3nt: TGCAGCGGGCAGGGACAGATGAACACTGAAGCTTTCTTT
v_gene: TRBV4-1; d_gene: .; abundance: .; j_gene: TRBJ2-5; CDR3aa: CASSATLGVQETQYF; CDR3nt: TGCGCCAGCAGCGCGACCCTCGGGGTTCAAGAGACCCAGTACTTC
v_gene: TRBV5-1; d_gene: .; abundance: .; j_gene: TRBJ2-3; CDR3aa: CASGLTPDTQYF; CDR3nt: TGCGCCAGCGGACTCACCCCAGATACGCAGTATTTT
v_gene: TRBV19; d_gene: .; abundance: .; j_gene: TRBJ1-5; CDR3aa: CASSMWGFDQPQHF; CDR3nt: TGTGCCAGTAGTATGTGGGGGTTCGATCAGCCCCAGCATTTT
v_gene: TRBV5-4; d_gene: .; abundance: many; j_gene: TRBJ2-5; CDR3aa: CASSPTGGETQYF; CDR3nt: TGTGCCAGCAGCCCGACAGGTGGCGAGACCCAGTACTTC
v_gene: TRBV7-9; d_gene: .; abundance: few; j_gene: TRBJ2-7; CDR3aa: CASSPRYEQYF; CDR3nt: TGTGCCAGCAGCCCGCGATACGAGCAGTACTTC
v_gene: TRBV6-5; d_gene: .; abundance: once; j_gene: TRBJ1-5; CDR3aa: CASSYTSPRSNQPQHF; CDR3nt: TGTGCCAGCAGTTACACTAGTCCCAGGTCGAATCAGCCCCAGCATTTT
v_gene: TRBV30; d_gene: TRBD1; abundance: .; j_gene: TRBJ1-3; CDR3aa: CAWRTGSGNTIYF; CDR3nt: TGTGCCTGGAGGACAGGGTCTGGAAACACCATATATTTT
v_gene: TRBV9; d_gene: .; abundance: .; j_gene: TRBJ2-1; CDR3aa: CASSALLRQDSYNEQFF; CDR3nt: TGTGCCAGCAGCGCACTCCTTCGACAGGACTCCTACAATGAGCAGTTCTTC
v_gene: TRBV4-1; d_gene: .; abundance: .; j_gene: TRBJ1-1; CDR3aa: CASSQDRVGRWNTEAFF; CDR3nt: TGCGCCAGCAGCCAAGATCGGGTGGGACGGTGGAACACTGAAGCTTTCTTT
v_gene: TRBV4-2; d_gene: .; abundance: .; j_gene: TRBJ2-2; CDR3aa: CASSQLTGGSPGELFF; CDR3nt: TGTGCCAGCAGCCAGTTGACAGGAGGTTCCCCGGGGGAGCTGTTTTTT
v_gene: TRBV28; d_gene: TRBD1; abundance: .; j_gene: TRBJ2-4; CDR3aa: CASSSWDRGPEYNIQYF; CDR3nt: TGTGCCAGCAGTTCCTGGGACAGGGGCCCGGAGTACAACATTCAGTACTTC
v_gene: TRBV2; d_gene: TRBD2; abundance: .; j_gene: TRBJ2-7; CDR3aa: CASSRGGRDSYEQYF; CDR3nt: TGTGCCAGCAGCCGCGGGGGGAGGGACTCCTACGAGCAGTACTTC
v_gene: TRBV18; d_gene: .; abundance: few; j_gene: TRBJ2-7; CDR3aa: CASSLAVYEQYF; CDR3nt: TGTGCCAGCTCACTCGCGGTCTACGAGCAGTACTTC
v_gene: TRBV6-6; d_gene: TRBD2; abundance: few; j_gene: TRBJ2-5; CDR3aa: CASSSGLVVETQYF; CDR3nt: TGTGCCAGCAGTTCCGGACTAGTCGTAGAGACCCAGTACTTC
v_gene: TRBV6-5; d_gene: .; abundance: .; j_gene: TRBJ1-1; CDR3aa: CASSSSQGGTEAFF; CDR3nt: TGTGCCAGCAGTTCCTCACAGGGTGGGACTGAAGCTTTCTTT
v_gene: TRBV5-4; d_gene: TRBD1; abundance: .; j_gene: TRBJ1-5; CDR3aa: CASSEGQGISNQPQHF; CDR3nt: TGTGCCAGCAGCGAGGGACAGGGGATTAGCAATCAGCCCCAGCATTTT
v_gene: TRBV10-3; d_gene: .; abundance: .; j_gene: TRBJ2-7; CDR3aa: CAISDGEGQYF; CDR3nt: TGTGCCATCAGTGACGGGGAAGGGCAGTACTTC
v_gene: TRBV7-2; d_gene: .; abundance: .; j_gene: TRBJ1-5; CDR3aa: CASSFRAGGNQPQHF; CDR3nt: TGTGCCAGCAGCTTTAGGGCTGGAGGCAATCAGCCCCAGCATTTT
v_gene: TRBV7-3; d_gene: TRBD2; abundance: .; j_gene: TRBJ2-2; CDR3aa: CASSPTSGGYQELFF; CDR3nt: TGTGCCAGCAGCCCAACTAGCGGGGGGTACCAGGAGCTGTTTTTT
v_gene: TRBV28; d_gene: .; abundance: once; j_gene: TRBJ2-7; CDR3aa: CASSERYEQYF; CDR3nt: TGTGCCAGCAGCGAGAGATACGAGCAGTACTTC
v_gene: TRBV27; d_gene: TRBD1; abundance: .; j_gene: TRBJ2-2; CDR3aa: CASRPTGGTGELFF; CDR3nt: TGTGCCAGCAGGCCCACAGGGGGCACCGGGGAGCTGTTTTTT
v_gene: TRBV29-1; d_gene: TRBD2; abundance: .; j_gene: TRBJ2-3; CDR3aa: CSVPLAGSNTDTQYF; CDR3nt: TGCAGCGTTCCCCTAGCGGGATCTAACACAGATACGCAGTATTTT
v_gene: TRBV19; d_gene: .; abundance: .; j_gene: TRBJ2-2; CDR3aa: CASSIVGQDAGELFF; CDR3nt: TGTGCCAGTAGTATAGTAGGGCAAGATGCCGGGGAGCTGTTTTTT
v_gene: TRBV18; d_gene: .; abundance: few; j_gene: TRBJ2-5; CDR3aa: CASSAGTGQETQYF; CDR3nt: TGTGCCAGCTCAGCGGGTACAGGGCAAGAGACCCAGTACTTC
v_gene: TRBV19; d_gene: .; abundance: .; j_gene: TRBJ2-3; CDR3aa: CASSDRGLVSDTQYF; CDR3nt: TGTGCCAGTAGTGACCGGGGCCTAGTATCAGATACGCAGTATTTT
v_gene: TRBV10-3; d_gene: TRBD2; abundance: .; j_gene: TRBJ2-5; CDR3aa: CAISESGGYQETQYF; CDR3nt: TGTGCCATCAGTGAGTCGGGAGGGTATCAAGAGACCCAGTACTTC
v_gene: TRBV10-3; d_gene: TRBD1; abundance: .; j_gene: TRBJ1-5; CDR3aa: CAIRPAGGEDQPQHF; CDR3nt: TGTGCCATCAGACCTGCAGGGGGCGAGGATCAGCCCCAGCATTTT
v_gene: TRBV11-3; d_gene: .; abundance: .; j_gene: TRBJ2-1; CDR3aa: CASSLERDGEQFF; CDR3nt: TGTGCCAGCAGCTTAGAACGGGACGGTGAGCAGTTCTTC
v_gene: TRBV27; d_gene: TRBD2; abundance: few; j_gene: TRBJ2-1; CDR3aa: CATLAGGLGNEQFF; CDR3nt: TGTGCCACCTTAGCGGGAGGGCTAGGTAATGAGCAGTTCTTC
v_gene: TRBV6-1; d_gene: TRBD2; abundance: .; j_gene: TRBJ2-7; CDR3aa: CASSGGLAGAQKVVEQYF; CDR3nt: TGTGCCAGCAGTGGGGGACTAGCGGGGGCCCAGAAAGTCGTCGAGCAGTACTTC
v_gene: TRBV6-1; d_gene: .; abundance: .; j_gene: TRBJ1-5; CDR3aa: CASSEVVAWQPQHF; CDR3nt: TGTGCCAGCAGTGAAGTAGTGGCTTGGCAGCCCCAGCATTTT
v_gene: TRBV6-6; d_gene: TRBD2; abundance: .; j_gene: TRBJ2-3; CDR3aa: CASTPGRGRSDTQYF; CDR3nt: TGTGCCAGCACCCCAGGGCGGGGGAGGTCAGATACGCAGTATTTT
v_gene: TRBV7-9; d_gene: .; abundance: .; j_gene: TRBJ1-2; CDR3aa: CASSLGGEDGYTF; CDR3nt: TGTGCCAGCAGCTTAGGGGGAGAGGATGGCTACACCTTC
v_gene: TRBV10-3; d_gene: TRBD2; abundance: .; j_gene: TRBJ2-3; CDR3aa: CAIRETSGGTDTQYF; CDR3nt: TGTGCCATCAGGGAGACTAGCGGGGGCACAGATACGCAGTATTTT
v_gene: TRBV27; d_gene: TRBD2; abundance: .; j_gene: TRBJ2-5; CDR3aa: CASRPPSGSGRRAKETQYF; CDR3nt: TGTGCCAGCAGGCCGCCTAGCGGGAGTGGCCGCAGGGCCAAAGAGACCCAGTACTTC
v_gene: TRBV19; d_gene: .; abundance: .; j_gene: TRBJ2-7; CDR3aa: CASSLDRQYEQYF; CDR3nt: TGTGCCAGTAGTTTGGACAGACAATACGAGCAGTACTTC
v_gene: TRBV4-1; d_gene: .; abundance: .; j_gene: TRBJ2-7; CDR3aa: CASSQDWGAEGYSYEQYF; CDR3nt: TGCGCCAGCAGCCAAGATTGGGGGGCGGAGGGGTACTCCTACGAGCAGTACTTC
v_gene: TRBV18; d_gene: .; abundance: .; j_gene: TRBJ2-5; CDR3aa: CASSPRGPQETQYF; CDR3nt: TGTGCCAGCTCACCAAGAGGGCCTCAAGAGACCCAGTACTTC
v_gene: TRBV6-5; d_gene: .; abundance: few; j_gene: TRBJ1-1; CDR3aa: CASRISDSEAFF; CDR3nt: TGTGCCAGCAGGATTTCGGACAGTGAAGCTTTCTTT
v_gene: TRBV11-3; d_gene: TRBD2; abundance: .; j_gene: TRBJ2-5; CDR3aa: CASSPGGWLAGGLETQYF; CDR3nt: TGTGCCAGCAGCCCCGGGGGCTGGCTAGCGGGAGGGTTGGAGACCCAGTACTTC
v_gene: TRBV5-8; d_gene: TRBD2; abundance: .; j_gene: TRBJ2-1; CDR3aa: CASSLVDQAGLYNEQFF; CDR3nt: TGTGCCAGCAGCTTGGTAGATCAAGCGGGGCTCTACAATGAGCAGTTCTTC
v_gene: TRBV6-6; d_gene: .; abundance: few; j_gene: TRBJ1-5; CDR3aa: CASRAYNQPQHF; CDR3nt: TGTGCCAGCAGGGCTTACAATCAGCCCCAGCATTTT
v_gene: TRBV6-5; d_gene: .; abundance: .; j_gene: TRBJ1-1; CDR3aa: CASSASRAGEAFF; CDR3nt: TGTGCCAGCAGCGCATCCCGGGCAGGAGAAGCTTTCTTT
v_gene: TRBV19; d_gene: .; abundance: once; j_gene: TRBJ1-2; CDR3aa: CASSIDYDRTHYGYTF; CDR3nt: TGTGCCAGTAGTATAGATTACGACAGGACTCACTATGGCTACACCTTC
v_gene: TRBV27; d_gene: TRBD2; abundance: once; j_gene: TRBJ2-7; CDR3aa: CASSLSIRAGGPNEQYF; CDR3nt: TGTGCCAGCAGTTTATCGATTCGGGCGGGGGGGCCGAACGAGCAGTACTTC
v_gene: TRBV27; d_gene: TRBD1; abundance: .; j_gene: TRBJ2-1; CDR3aa: CASSFLGQGTKNEQFF; CDR3nt: TGTGCCAGCAGTTTCCTCGGACAGGGGACGAAGAATGAGCAGTTCTTC
v_gene: TRBV27; d_gene: .; abundance: .; j_gene: TRBJ2-4; CDR3aa: CASSHRQGGKNIQYF; CDR3nt: TGTGCCAGCAGCCACCGACAGGGAGGCAAAAACATTCAGTACTTC
v_gene: TRBV9; d_gene: TRBD1; abundance: .; j_gene: TRBJ2-3; CDR3aa: CASSLGQGADTQYF; CDR3nt: TGTGCCAGCAGCCTGGGACAGGGGGCAGATACGCAGTATTTT
v_gene: TRBV4-1; d_gene: .; abundance: .; j_gene: TRBJ1-4; CDR3aa: CASSQDPAALEKLFF; CDR3nt: TGCGCCAGCAGCCAAGATCCGGCAGCGCTGGAAAAACTGTTTTTT